This T cell receptor (beta chain) comes out of a study of control samples from healthy donors and cancer patients (dated by TCRdb to about 2020). As for this clone: The antigen it recognizes is unknown. No qualities accompany the bases; no much larger clone lies one base away.

The library relied on the immunoSEQ multiplex PCR assay. Drawn from immuneACCESS, this table holds only the in-frame rearrangements with V and J called that TCRdb kept. Clones are partly lost; checked studies trace under half to an unresolved V gene and leave the rest unexplained. Counted in this sample were some 40,000 clones; roughly 94% of them appeared once. Approximately 24% of the sample rests with the top ten. Trimming leaves V shorter by 5 bases and J shorter by 3 bases, with the junction holding 16 bases beyond the gene matches. Per the germline V gene, SGHVS is the CDR1 and FNYEAQ is the CDR2. The CDR3 has 19 amino acids, counting the end cysteine and phenylalanine. Only the CDR3 region is kept as DNA, spanning 57 bases read in frame from base 1.

This TCR was recovered from a man in his sixties in good health. Sequencing used blood. The chain is encoded by TRBV7-6 joined to TRBJ2-3; the junction holds 11 bases that match TRBD1. The bases are TGTGCCAGCAGCGCCAGGGACAGGGGGTTCTTCCCCGCTACAGATACGCAGTATTTT. It encodes CASSARDRGFFPATDTQYF.